Shown below are 7 T cell receptor beta chains from a single sample sequenced in a study of T cell responses to AZD1222 COVID-19 vaccine. Assay: immunoSEQ multiplex PCR; the TCRdb copy retains only in-frame clones and omits some. The sample contains roughly 150,000 clones, about 89% of which appear only once. Source: peripheral blood, taken on day 0 of AZD1222 vaccination. The receptor set was obtained from an adult in good health.

This sequence joins TRBV28 and TRBJ2-5; TRBD1 matches 7 bases. From germline, CDR1 is MDHEN and CDR2 SYDVKM. With 6 bases clipped from V and 4 bases from J, the junction kept 2 bases outside the gene matches. The CDR3 loop spans 12 amino acids. This CDR3 is CASRTGPETQYF. As DNA, the CDR3 is TGTGCCAGCAGGACAGGGCCAGAGACCCAGTACTTC. Full variable domain (missing parts from reference TRBV28 and TRBJ2-5): DVKVTQSSRYLVKRTGEKVFLECVQDMDHENMFWYRQDPGLGLRLIYFSYDVKMKEKGDIPEGYSVSREKKERFSLILESASTNQTSMYLCASRTGPETQYFGPGTRLLVL.

The chain combines TRBV2 with TRBJ1-6; maybe TRBD1 (6 bases). Per germline, CDR1 SNHLY and CDR2 FYNNEI. The CDR3 totals 14 residues. Trimming pared 6 bases from V and 10 bases from J, leaving 16 bases between. The CDR3 bases are TGTGCCAGCAGACAGGGTTTCGGTCTATCACCCCTCCACTTT. Translated, it gives CASRQGFGLSPLHF.

The count of this clone is one. The chain carries TRBV11-1 and TRBJ1-1; a possible D gene is TRBD1 (6 bases). Germline loops: CDR1 SGHAT, CDR2 FQDESV (reference sequence). The CDR3 is 13 amino acids. V lost 1 base and J 5 bases, leaving 8 bases between the germline ends. The CDR3 loop is CASSLDRETEAFF. The CDR3 region has the DNA TGTGCCAGCAGCTTAGACAGGGAAACTGAAGCTTTCTTT.

The chain carries TRBV7-2 and TRBJ1-2; the D gene is possibly TRBD1 (5 bases). Germline CDR1 reads SGHTA; CDR2 reads FQGNSA. V was cut by 1 base and J by 7 bases, with 10 bases left in between. This CDR3 contains 13 residues. This CDR3 is CASSLGGGFGYTF. The CDR3 DNA sequence: TGTGCCAGCAGCTTAGGCGGGGGTTTTGGCTACACCTTC.

This rearrangement joins TRBV7-8 to TRBJ2-1; D gene unclear. The CDR3 spans 13 residues. Germline-derived CDR1 and CDR2 are SGHVS and FQNEAQ. V was clipped by 4 bases and J by 1 base, with 5 bases between them. The chain's CDR3 is CASSSGSYNEQFF. CDR3 nucleotides: TGTGCCAGCAGCTCCGGATCCTACAATGAGCAGTTCTTC. Together with reference TRBV7-8 and TRBJ2-1, the CDR3 gives the full variable domain: GAGVSQSPRYKVAKRGQDVALRCDPISGHVSLFWYQQALGQGPEFLTYFQNEAQLDKSGLPSDRFFAERPEGSVSTLKIQRTQQEDSAVYLCASSSGSYNEQFFGPGTRLTVL.

The genes are TRBV12-3 or TRBV12-4 and TRBJ1-1, with TRBD1 as a possible D gene (5 bases). The CDR3 is 13 amino acids. Trimming stripped 1 base from V and 3 bases from J, with 6 bases between. The CDR3 DNA reads TGTGCCAGCAGTTTAGGAGGGGACACTGAAGCTTTCTTT. It encodes CASSLGGDTEAFF.

The V and J genes are TRBV10-1 and TRBJ2-3; 11 bases match TRBD2. The CDR3 extends over 14 amino acids. Germline CDR1 WNHNN, CDR2 SYGVQD (reference sequence). V dropped 7 bases and J dropped 5; count of bases not matched to a gene: 5. The CDR3 DNA reads as TGCGCCAGCACCCCTAGCGGGGGGATAGATACGCAGTATTTT. Amino acids: CASTPSGGIDTQYF.